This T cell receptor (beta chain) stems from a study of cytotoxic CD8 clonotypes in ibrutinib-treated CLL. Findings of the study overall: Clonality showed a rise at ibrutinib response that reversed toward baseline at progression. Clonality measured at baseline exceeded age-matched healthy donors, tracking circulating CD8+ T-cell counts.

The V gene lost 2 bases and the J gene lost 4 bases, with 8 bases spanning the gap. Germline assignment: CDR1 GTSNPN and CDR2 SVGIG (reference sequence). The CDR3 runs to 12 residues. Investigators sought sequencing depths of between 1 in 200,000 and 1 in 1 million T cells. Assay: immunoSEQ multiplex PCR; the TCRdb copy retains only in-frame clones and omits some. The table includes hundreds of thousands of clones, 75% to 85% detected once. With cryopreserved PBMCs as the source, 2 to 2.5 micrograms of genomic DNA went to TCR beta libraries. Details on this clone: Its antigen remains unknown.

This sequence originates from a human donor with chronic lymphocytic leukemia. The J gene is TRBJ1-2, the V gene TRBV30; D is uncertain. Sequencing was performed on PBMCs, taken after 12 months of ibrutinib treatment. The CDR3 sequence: CAWSLGPYGYTF. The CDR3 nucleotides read TGTGCCTGGAGTCTCGGACCCTATGGCTACACCTTC. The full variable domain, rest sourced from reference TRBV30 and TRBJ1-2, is SQTIHQWPATLVQPVGSPLSLECTVEGTSNPNLYWYRQAAGRGLQLLFYSVGIGQISSEVPQNLSASRPQDRQFILSSKKLLLSDSGFYLCAWSLGPYGYTFGSGTRLTVV.